One sample yielded the 16 T cell receptor beta chains listed below, sequenced in a study of blood T cell repertoires in COVID-19. Here immunoSEQ multiplex PCR was the method, and the copy in TCRdb shows in-frame clones only, minus some. This sample yields more than 350,000 clones, of which 70% to 90% are seen a single time; around 3% belongs to the top ten. The sample comprised peripheral blood. The receptor source for this set is a woman in her twenties or thirties with COVID-19, enrolled during active disease.

The V gene is TRBV4-3, the J gene TRBJ2-5, with TRBD1 matching 7 bases. Per germline, CDR1 LGHNA and CDR2 YSLEER. Trimming removed 1 base from V and 0 bases from J; junction bases left unmatched: 5. The CDR3 has 16 residues. CDR3 nucleotide sequence: TGCGCCAGCAGCCAAGGGGGACAGCTGTACCAAGAGACCCAGTACTTC. Protein: CASSQGGQLYQETQYF.

This clone appeared once. The chain joins TRBV11-2 to TRBJ2-2, with D maybe TRBD1 (7 bases). Germline loops: CDR1 SGHAT, CDR2 FQNNGV. The CDR3 extends over 15 amino acids. V lost 5 bases and J lost 3, with 13 bases in between. Written as DNA, the CDR3 is TGTGCCAGCAGCCCCCGGAGGGGGCACACCGGGGAGCTGTTTTTT. It yields the protein CASSPRRGHTGELFF.

The chain carries TRBV7-2 and TRBJ1-2; 8 nucleotides line up with TRBD1. V lost 1 base to trimming and J lost 4 bases; unmatched junction nucleotides: 8. CDR3 length: 16 amino acids. Germline assignment: CDR1 SGHTA and CDR2 FQGNSA. CDR3 nucleotides: TGTGCCAGCAGCTTAGGCATGGCAGGGGGCGCCTATGGCTACACCTTC. Its translation is CASSLGMAGGAYGYTF.

J is TRBJ2-5 and V is TRBV7-8, with D unclear. The CDR3 loop spans 13 amino acids. The ends were cut back, 5 bases at V and 5 bases at J, with 12 bases in the middle. Germline V gene sequence: CDR1 SGHVS, CDR2 FQNEAQ. CDR3 region: CASSPSAGETQYF. In nucleotides, the CDR3 is TGTGCCAGCAGCCCCTCAGCCGGGGAGACCCAGTACTTC.

V usage is TRBV10-3 and J usage is TRBJ1-1, with TRBD1 identical over 8 bases. Germline CDR1 is ENHRY and CDR2 is SYGVKD. The CDR3 consists of 13 residues. The J segment lost 3 bases and the V segment lost 8 bases, leaving 5 bases of the junction unmatched. This CDR3 reads CAISAGQDTEAFF. CDR3 in DNA: TGTGCCATCTCAGCGGGACAGGACACTGAAGCTTTCTTT.

The CDR3 DNA follows: TGTGCCAGCAGTTACCAAAGGACAAGACAAGAGACCCAGTACTTC. Protein product: CASSYQRTRQETQYF. The chain carries TRBV6-6 and TRBJ2-5; perhaps TRBD1 as D (5 bases). The V end was cut by 2 bases, the J end by 2 bases, with 12 bases between. This CDR3 contains 15 residues. Germline V CDR1 and CDR2: MNHNY, SVGAGI (reference sequence).

The chain recombines TRBV4-3 with TRBJ2-3; possible D gene TRBD2, 7 bases. CDR3 length: 15 residues. Germline CDR1 is LGHNA and CDR2 is YSLEER. V was pared by 3 bases and J by 3 bases, with 13 bases between. CDR3: CASSHGGAVTDTQYF. As DNA, the CDR3 is TGCGCCAGCAGCCATGGGGGGGCCGTAACAGATACGCAGTATTTT.

The chain joins TRBV4-2 to TRBJ2-2; D possibly corresponds to TRBD1 (6 bases). Germline loops: CDR1 LGHNA, CDR2 YNFKEQ. V dropped 4 bases and J dropped 1 base, with 16 bases sitting between them. The CDR3 contains 17 residues. The CDR3 is CASSPLGAAQNTGELFF. In DNA form, the CDR3 reads TGTGCCAGCAGCCCGTTGGGGGCGGCCCAGAACACCGGGGAGCTGTTTTTT.

The gene calls are TRBV29-1 and TRBJ2-3; 8 positions match TRBD1. CDR3 length equals 16 residues. J gave up 0 bases and V 4 bases, and 9 bases lay outside the gene matches. Germline CDR1 reads SQVTM; CDR2 reads ANQGSEA. CDR3 nucleotides: TGCAGCGTTGCGGGCCGACAGGGGCTGAGCACAGATACGCAGTATTTT. Residues: CSVAGRQGLSTDTQYF.

The rearrangement uses TRBV7-2 and TRBJ1-2, with TRBD1 matching over 7 bases. The CDR3 length is 14 residues. CDR1 SGHTA and CDR2 FQGNSA come from the germline V gene. V lost 3 bases to trimming and J lost 2 bases; unmatched junction nucleotides: 3. This CDR3 reads CASSFPGQNYGYTF. The DNA for the CDR3 is TGTGCCAGCAGCTTTCCGGGACAGAACTATGGCTACACCTTC.

The chain employs TRBV10-2 and TRBJ1-5; D ambiguous. The CDR3 has 14 residues. CDR1 and CDR2 (germline): WSHSY, SAAADI. V was shortened by 3 bases and J by 2 bases, with 8 bases between the two germline ends. The CDR3 loop is CASSETGGNQPQHF. DNA of the CDR3: TGCGCCAGCAGTGAAACCGGGGGCAATCAGCCCCAGCATTTT.

V and J are TRBV6-2 or TRBV6-3 and TRBJ2-2; no clear D gene. Germline values: CDR1 MNHEY, CDR2 SVGEGT. V lost 0 bases and J 7 bases, leaving 15 bases between the germline ends. CDR3 size: 16 residues. CDR3 region: CASSYSPLAAIGELFF. The CDR3 bases are TGTGCCAGCAGTTACTCCCCCTTGGCAGCGATCGGGGAGCTGTTTTTT.

This chain joins TRBV19 and TRBJ2-1, with 11 nucleotides matching TRBD1. The CDR3 spans 15 residues. After removal of 6 bases from V and 4 bases from J, the junction contained 5 bases not matched to a gene. In germline, CDR1 is LNHDA, CDR2 SQIVND (reference sequence). Here the CDR3 reads CASRRTGGDYNEQFF. The CDR3 nucleotides are TGTGCCAGTAGGAGGACAGGGGGCGATTACAATGAGCAGTTCTTC.

The chain joins TRBV7-2 to TRBJ2-2; TRBD1 might be the D (5 bases). Trimming pared 4 bases from V and 2 bases from J, leaving 14 bases between. The CDR3 contains 16 residues. The germline V gene encodes CDR1 SGHTA and CDR2 FQGNSA. CDR3 sequence reads: CASSSAPRGNTGELFF. DNA for the CDR3: TGTGCCAGCAGCTCGGCACCTAGGGGCAACACCGGGGAGCTGTTTTTT.

This clone came up a few times. CDR3 in DNA: TGTGCCAGCAGCCTTACTATGGGGGAGGCAGGAAACACCATATATTTT. Its translation: CASSLTMGEAGNTIYF. This chain links TRBV6-6 with TRBJ1-3; possible D gene TRBD1, 5 bases. Per the germline V gene, CDR1 is MNHNY and CDR2 is SVGAGI (reference sequence). Trimming cost V 6 bases and J 4 bases, with 19 bases left between them. The CDR3 totals 16 residues.

This clone was seen a single time. This chain joins TRBV25-1 and TRBJ2-3; possible D gene TRBD1, 5 bases. The CDR3 covers 17 residues. Trimming removed 2 bases from V and 1 base from J, with 16 bases in between. CDR1 is MGHDK, CDR2 SYGVNS, per germline. DNA for the CDR3: TGTGCCAGCAGTGAAGGGGCCTCCGGCTGGGGCACAGATACGCAGTATTTT. Amino acids: CASSEGASGWGTDTQYF.